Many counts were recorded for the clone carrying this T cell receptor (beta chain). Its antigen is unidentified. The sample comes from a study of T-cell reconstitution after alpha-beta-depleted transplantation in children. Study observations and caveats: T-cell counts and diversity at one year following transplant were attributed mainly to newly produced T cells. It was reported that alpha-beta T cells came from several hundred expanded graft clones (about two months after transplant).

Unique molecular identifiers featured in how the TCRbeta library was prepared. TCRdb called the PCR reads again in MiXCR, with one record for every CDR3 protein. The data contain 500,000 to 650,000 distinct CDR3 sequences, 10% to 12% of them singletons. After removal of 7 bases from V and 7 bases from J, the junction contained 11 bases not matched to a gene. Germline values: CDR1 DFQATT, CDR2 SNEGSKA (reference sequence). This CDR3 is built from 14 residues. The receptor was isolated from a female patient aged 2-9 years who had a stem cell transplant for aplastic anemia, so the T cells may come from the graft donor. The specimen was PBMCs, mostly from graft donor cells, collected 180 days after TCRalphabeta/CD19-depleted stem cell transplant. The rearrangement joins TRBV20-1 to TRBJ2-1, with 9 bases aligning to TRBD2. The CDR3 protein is CSVWLAGAGNEQFF. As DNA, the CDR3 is TGCAGTGTGTGGTTAGCGGGAGCAGGGAATGAGCAGTTCTTC.